A single TCR beta chain is shown here with its context. Its antigen is still unknown. Incorporated into the TCR beta cDNA libraries were unique molecular identifiers, which served to reduce PCR and sequencing biases. Starting from about 0.98 to 11 million T cells, the study yielded roughly 0.5 million cDNA molecules. TCRdb itself ran the PCR reads through MiXCR, one entry per CDR3 protein. The table lists about 500,000 distinct CDR3 sequences, around 40% of them singletons, with roughly 12% in the top ten. These data originate in a study of post-analysis software for immune sequencing data. Overall study results and limits: Roughly 5 TRBV segments (TRBV5-6, TRBV5-1 and TRBV20-1 among them) occurred more frequently in patients than in controls. Significantly lower normalized Chao1 diversity was seen in multiple sclerosis patients than in controls. F-measure co-clustering was strong for batch-matched samples.

The V and J ends lost 4 bases and 3 bases respectively, with 17 bases between them. The V gene's germline CDR1 is SGHRS and CDR2 YFSETQ. The CDR3 consists of 16 residues. The sequence derives from a girl under 18 with multiple sclerosis. The chain couples TRBV5-1 to TRBJ2-1; TRBD1 might be the D (6 bases). Sequencing was carried out using blood. The CDR3 protein is CASSIQGNRDYNEQFF. The CDR3 bases are TGCGCCAGCAGCATTCAGGGGAATCGGGACTACAATGAGCAGTTCTTC. Combining the CDR3 with reference TRBV5-1 and TRBJ2-1 gives the whole variable domain KAGVTQTPRYLIKTRGQQVTLSCSPISGHRSVSWYQQTPGQGLQFLFEYFSETQRNKGNFPGRFSGRQFSNSRSEMNVSTLELGDSALYLCASSIQGNRDYNEQFFGPGTRLTVL.